This TCR beta chain was sequenced in a study of shared clonotypes between healthy human individuals. Findings of the study overall: Blood alone was sampled, and tissue repertoires likely differ. Represented genetic and exposure-history diversity was restricted by having few donors.

Germline CDR1 is SGHTA and CDR2 is FQGNSA. CDR3 length: 14 amino acids. Here immunoSEQ multiplex PCR was the method, and the copy in TCRdb shows in-frame clones only, minus some. There are about 490,000 clones in the sample; 76% occur only once, and 10% to 15% lies in the top ten. When samples were unsorted, tens of millions of PBMCs were used for genomic DNA. As to this clone: Its antigen is not known. The germline gene is not matched at one end of the junction; a read error may be the cause.

This receptor was taken from a woman in her forties in good health. Some clones in this sample may be carry-over from other donors' samples. Sequencing used PBMCs. This chain connects TRBV7-2 to TRBJ2-7; the D gene could be TRBD1 or TRBD2 (5 bases each). The CDR3 loop reads CASSLGASWGEQHF. In nucleotides, the CDR3 is TGTGCCAGCAGCTTAGGGGCTAGCTGGGGCGAGCAGCACTTC.